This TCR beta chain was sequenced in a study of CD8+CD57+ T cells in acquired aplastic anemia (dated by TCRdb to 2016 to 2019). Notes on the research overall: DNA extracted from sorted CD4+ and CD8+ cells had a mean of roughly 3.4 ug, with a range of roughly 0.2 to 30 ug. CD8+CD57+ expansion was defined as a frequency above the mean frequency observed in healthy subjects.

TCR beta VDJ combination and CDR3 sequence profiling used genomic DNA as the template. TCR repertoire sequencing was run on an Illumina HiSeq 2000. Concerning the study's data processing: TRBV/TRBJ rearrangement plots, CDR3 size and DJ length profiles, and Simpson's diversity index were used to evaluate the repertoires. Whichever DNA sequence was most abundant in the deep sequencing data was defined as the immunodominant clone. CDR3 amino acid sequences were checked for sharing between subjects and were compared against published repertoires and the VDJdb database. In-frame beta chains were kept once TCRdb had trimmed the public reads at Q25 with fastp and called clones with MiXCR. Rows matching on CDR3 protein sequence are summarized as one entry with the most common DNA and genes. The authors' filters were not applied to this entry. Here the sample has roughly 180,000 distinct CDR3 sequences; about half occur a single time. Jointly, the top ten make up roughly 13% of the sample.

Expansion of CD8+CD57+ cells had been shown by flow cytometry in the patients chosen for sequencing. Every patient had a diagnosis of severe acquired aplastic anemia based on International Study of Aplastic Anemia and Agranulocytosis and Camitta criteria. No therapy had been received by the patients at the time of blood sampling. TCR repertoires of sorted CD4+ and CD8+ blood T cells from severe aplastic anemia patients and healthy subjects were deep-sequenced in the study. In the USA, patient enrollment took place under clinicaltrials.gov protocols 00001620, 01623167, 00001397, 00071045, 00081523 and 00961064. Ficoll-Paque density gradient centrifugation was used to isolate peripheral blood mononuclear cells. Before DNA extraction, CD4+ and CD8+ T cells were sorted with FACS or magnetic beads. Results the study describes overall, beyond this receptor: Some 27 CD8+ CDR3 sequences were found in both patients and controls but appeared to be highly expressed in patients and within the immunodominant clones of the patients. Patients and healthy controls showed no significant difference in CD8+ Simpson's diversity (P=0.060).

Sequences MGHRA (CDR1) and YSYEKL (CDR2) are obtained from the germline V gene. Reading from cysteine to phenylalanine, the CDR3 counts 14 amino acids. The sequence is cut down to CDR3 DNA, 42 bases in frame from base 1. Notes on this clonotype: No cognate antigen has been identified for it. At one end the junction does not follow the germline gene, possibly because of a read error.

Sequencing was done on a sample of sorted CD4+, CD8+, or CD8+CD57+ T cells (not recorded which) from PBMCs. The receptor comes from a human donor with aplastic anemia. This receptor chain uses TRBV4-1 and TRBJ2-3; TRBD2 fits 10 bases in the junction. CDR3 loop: CASSQGTSEDTQYF. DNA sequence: TGTGCCAGCAGCCAAGGGACTAGCGAGGATACGCAGTATTTT.